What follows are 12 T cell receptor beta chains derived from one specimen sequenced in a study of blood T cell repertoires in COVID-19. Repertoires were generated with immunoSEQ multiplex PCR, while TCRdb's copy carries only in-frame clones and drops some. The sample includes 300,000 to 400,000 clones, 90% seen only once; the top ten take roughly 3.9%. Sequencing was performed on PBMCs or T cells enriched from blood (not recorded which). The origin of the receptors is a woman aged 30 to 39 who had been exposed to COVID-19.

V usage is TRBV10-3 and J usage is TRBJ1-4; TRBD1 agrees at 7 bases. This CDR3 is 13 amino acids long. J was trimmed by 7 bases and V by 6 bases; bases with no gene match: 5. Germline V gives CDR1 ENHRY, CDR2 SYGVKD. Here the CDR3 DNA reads TGTGCCATCAGCGGGACAGCAGGTGAAAAACTGTTTTTT. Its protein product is CAISGTAGEKLFF.

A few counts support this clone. DNA for the CDR3: TGTGCCAGCAGCGTAGGAGTAACGGACACTGAAGCTTTCTTT. This translates into CASSVGVTDTEAFF. The genes are TRBV9 and TRBJ1-1, with D unclear. Looked up from germline, CDR1 is SGDLS and CDR2 is YYNGEE. This CDR3 is built from 14 residues. Trimming took 0 bases from V and 3 from J, leaving 9 bases between them. The variable domain in full, with the rest retrieved from reference TRBV9 and TRBJ1-1, is DSGVTQTPKHLITATGQRVTLRCSPRSGDLSVYWYQQSLDQGLQFLIQYYNGEERAKGNILERFSAQQFPDLHSELNLSSLELGDSALYFCASSVGVTDTEAFFGQGTRLTVV.

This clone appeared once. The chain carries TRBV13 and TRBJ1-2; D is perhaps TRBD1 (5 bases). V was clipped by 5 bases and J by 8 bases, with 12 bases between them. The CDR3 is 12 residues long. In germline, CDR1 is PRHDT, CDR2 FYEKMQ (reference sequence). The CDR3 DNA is TGTGCCAGCAGCCCCCAGGGTGGGGGCTACACCTTC. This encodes CASSPQGGGYTF. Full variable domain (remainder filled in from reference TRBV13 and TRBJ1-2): AAGVIQSPRHLIKEKRETATLKCYPIPRHDTVYWYQQGPGQDPQFLISFYEKMQSDKGSIPDRFSAQQFSDYHSELNMSSLELGDSALYFCASSPQGGGYTFGSGTRLTVV.

The CDR3 nucleotides read TGTGCCAGCAGTGACGTGACAGGAACCTATCAGCCCCAGCATTTT. It translates to CASSDVTGTYQPQHF. V gene TRBV2 combines with J gene TRBJ1-5, with a weak D call TRBD1 (6 bases). CDR3 length: 15 amino acids. V dropped 3 bases and J dropped 5 bases, with 14 bases sitting between them. Germline loops: CDR1 SNHLY, CDR2 FYNNEI.

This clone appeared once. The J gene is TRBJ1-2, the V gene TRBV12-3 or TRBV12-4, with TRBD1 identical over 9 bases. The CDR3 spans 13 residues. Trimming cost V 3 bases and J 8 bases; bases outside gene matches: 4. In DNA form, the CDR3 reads TGTGCCAGCAGTTTGGACAGGGGAGGGGGCTACACCTTC. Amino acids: CASSLDRGGGYTF.

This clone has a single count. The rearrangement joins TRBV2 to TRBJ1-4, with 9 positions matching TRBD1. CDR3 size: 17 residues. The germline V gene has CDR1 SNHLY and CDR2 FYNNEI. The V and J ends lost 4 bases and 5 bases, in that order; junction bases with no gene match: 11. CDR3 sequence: CASSAPLGQGVNEKLFF. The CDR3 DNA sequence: TGTGCCAGCAGTGCGCCTTTGGGACAGGGCGTGAATGAAAAACTGTTTTTT.

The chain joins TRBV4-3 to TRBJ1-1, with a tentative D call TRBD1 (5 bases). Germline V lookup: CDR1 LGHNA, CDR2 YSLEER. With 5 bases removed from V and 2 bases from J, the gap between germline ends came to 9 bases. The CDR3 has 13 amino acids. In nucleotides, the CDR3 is TGCGCCAGCAGCTACCAGGGCAACACTGAAGCTTTCTTT. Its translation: CASSYQGNTEAFF.

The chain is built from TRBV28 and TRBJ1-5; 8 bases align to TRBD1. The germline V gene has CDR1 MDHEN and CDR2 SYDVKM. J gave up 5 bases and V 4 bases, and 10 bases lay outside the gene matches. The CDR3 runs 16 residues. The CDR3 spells CASSSRTGRWDQPQHF. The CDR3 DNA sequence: TGTGCCAGCAGTTCTCGGACAGGGCGATGGGATCAGCCCCAGCATTTT.

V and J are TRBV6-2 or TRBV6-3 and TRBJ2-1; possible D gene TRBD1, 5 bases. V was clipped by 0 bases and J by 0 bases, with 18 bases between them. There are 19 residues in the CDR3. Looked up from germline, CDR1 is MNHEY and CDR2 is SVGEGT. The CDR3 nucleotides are TGTGCCAGCAGTTACTCGAGTAGGGGCGGCATTAGCTCCTACAATGAGCAGTTCTTC. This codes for CASSYSSRGGISSYNEQFF.

The CDR3 loop is CASSGGLGEQYF. The CDR3 region has the DNA TGTGCCAGCAGCGGGGGGCTAGGCGAGCAGTACTTC. The genes are TRBV6-5 and TRBJ2-7; D is perhaps TRBD2 (7 bases). Germline CDR1 and CDR2: MNHEY and SVGAGI. The CDR3 contains 12 residues. The V end lost 6 bases, the J end lost 6 bases, and 12 bases lay between the germline ends.

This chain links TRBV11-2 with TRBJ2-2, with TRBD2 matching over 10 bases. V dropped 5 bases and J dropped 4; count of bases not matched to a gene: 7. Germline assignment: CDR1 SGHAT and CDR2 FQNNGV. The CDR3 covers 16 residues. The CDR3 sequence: CASSKSPSGGTGELFF. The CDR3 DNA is TGTGCCAGCAGCAAAAGCCCTAGCGGGGGCACCGGGGAGCTGTTTTTT.

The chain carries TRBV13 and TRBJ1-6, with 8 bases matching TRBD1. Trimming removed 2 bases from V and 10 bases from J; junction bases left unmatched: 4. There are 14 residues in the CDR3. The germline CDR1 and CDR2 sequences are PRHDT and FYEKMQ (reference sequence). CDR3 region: CASSLNRGSSPLHF. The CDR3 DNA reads TGTGCCAGCAGCTTAAACAGGGGGTCCTCACCCCTCCACTTT.